A selection of T cell receptor beta chains follows, all from one sample in a study of T cells after yellow fever vaccination. One entry per CDR3 protein, called by TCRdb with MiXCR from the 5' RACE reads. Among about 310,000 distinct CDR3 sequences listed, around 4% were seen once. This sample comprised PBMCs, obtained on the day of the yellow fever booster vaccination. The receptors stem from a man in his late teens or twenties who received the YFV17D yellow fever vaccine. Both conserved end residues are part of each CDR3. A D gene is named only where the DNA matches it firmly. Only part of the rows carry a size: once, few, many, or a class if the clone is expanded.

cdr3_aa cdr3_nt clone_size d_call j_call v_call
CASSPIDRGDTDTQYF TGTGCCAGCAGCCCCATCGACAGGGGAGACACAGATACGCAGTATTTT many TRBD1 TRBJ2-3 TRBV6-2/TRBV6-3
CSVEDQSGGDNYGYTF TGCAGCGTTGAAGATCAGTCAGGGGGTGATAACTATGGCTACACCTTC many TRBD1 TRBJ1-2 TRBV29-1
CASSPGGGTYNQPQHF TGCGCCAGCAGTCCCGGGGGGGGGACCTACAATCAGCCCCAGCATTTT few NA TRBJ1-5 TRBV5-1
CASSLAQGRGPTDTQYF TGTGCCAGCAGCTTAGCGCAGGGGCGGGGCCCCACAGATACGCAGTATTTT many NA TRBJ2-3 TRBV7-2
CASSHGLAGGGEQFF TGCGCCAGCAGCCATGGGCTAGCGGGGGGCGGTGAGCAGTTCTTC many TRBD2 TRBJ2-1 TRBV4-3
CASQQDSYNEQFF TGTGCCAGCCAGCAGGACAGCTACAATGAGCAGTTCTTC many NA TRBJ2-1 TRBV7-3
CATSRPRTGTSGIYEQFF TGTGCCACCAGCCGACCCCGGACCGGGACTAGCGGGATCTATGAGCAGTTCTTC NA TRBD2 TRBJ2-1 TRBV15
CASSLGAGYTF TGTGCCAGCAGTTTGGGCGCTGGCTACACCTTC few NA TRBJ1-2 TRBV12-3/TRBV12-4
CTSSQPHEQFF TGCACCAGCAGCCAACCCCATGAGCAGTTCTTC NA NA TRBJ2-1 TRBV1
CASTPTSGGPENIQYF TGTGCCAGCACCCCGACTAGCGGGGGACCAGAAAACATTCAGTACTTC NA TRBD2 TRBJ2-4 TRBV12-3/TRBV12-4
CASSPDDSGLLGTQYF TGTGCCAGCTCACCGGACGATAGCGGGCTCCTGGGGACCCAGTACTTC few TRBD2 TRBJ2-5 TRBV18
CASSVTGVQETQYF TGTGCCAGTAGTGTGACAGGGGTCCAAGAGACCCAGTACTTC many TRBD1 TRBJ2-5 TRBV19
CASSWQGAKNIQYF TGTGCCAGCAGCTGGCAGGGGGCCAAAAACATTCAGTACTTC many NA TRBJ2-4 TRBV5-5
CSALDRVDYGYTF TGCAGTGCTTTAGACAGGGTGGACTATGGCTACACCTTC few TRBD1 TRBJ1-2 TRBV20-1
CASSPAGNQETQYF TGTGCCAGCTCACCAGCGGGGAACCAAGAGACCCAGTACTTC many NA TRBJ2-5 TRBV18
CASSLATGRGGYTF TGTGCCAGCAGTTTGGCGACAGGGCGAGGAGGCTACACCTTC many TRBD1 TRBJ1-2 TRBV6-5
CSARLAGNTGELFF TGCAGTGCTAGGTTGGCAGGGAACACCGGGGAGCTGTTTTTT many NA TRBJ2-2 TRBV20-1
CASSRIHRGSHPGTDTQYF TGCGCCAGCAGCAGGATACACAGGGGGTCCCACCCAGGCACAGATACGCAGTATTTT few TRBD1 TRBJ2-3 TRBV5-1
CASSVQGALGNIQYF TGCGCCAGCAGTGTACAGGGGGCTTTGGGAAACATTCAGTACTTC many TRBD1 TRBJ2-4 TRBV10-2
CASSPIGQGYTEAFF TGTGCCAGCTCACCGATAGGACAGGGATATACTGAAGCTTTCTTT NA TRBD1 TRBJ1-1 TRBV18
CASSFTTSYEQYF TGTGCCAGCAGTTTTACAACCTCCTACGAGCAGTACTTC many NA TRBJ2-7 TRBV12-3/TRBV12-4
CASRLTSAANTGELFF TGTGCCAGCAGACTGACAAGCGCAGCGAACACCGGGGAGCTGTTTTTT many NA TRBJ2-2 TRBV21-1
CASRRRDGYTF TGTGCCAGCAGGAGGAGGGATGGCTACACCTTC many NA TRBJ1-2 TRBV12-3/TRBV12-4
CASSLAGPEQFF TGCGCCAGCAGCTTGGCGGGGCCTGAGCAGTTCTTC many NA TRBJ2-1 TRBV5-1
CASSDYYEQYF TGTGCCAGCAGTGACTACTACGAGCAGTACTTC few NA TRBJ2-7 TRBV6-6
CASSQEWAARIGSGYTF TGCGCCAGCAGCCAAGAATGGGCAGCCAGGATAGGAAGTGGCTACACCTTC NA NA TRBJ1-2 TRBV4-3
CASSASVVGNQPQHF TGTGCCAGCAGCGCGTCGGTGGTTGGCAATCAGCCCCAGCATTTT NA NA TRBJ1-5 TRBV7-9
CASSFQDSTYGYTF TGTGCCAGCAGCTTCCAAGACAGTACCTATGGCTACACCTTC many NA TRBJ1-2 TRBV7-9
CASSQSPPPQHF TGTGCCAGCAGCCAATCCCCGCCGCCCCAGCATTTT many NA TRBJ1-5 TRBV16
CASSLAEGSGYTF TGTGCCAGCAGCTTAGCGGAGGGAAGCGGCTACACCTTC NA NA TRBJ1-2 TRBV7-2